Listed here are 17 T cell receptor beta chains from one sample, sequenced in a study of long-term antiretroviral therapy in people with HIV. At survey level, the immunoSEQ assay was run in its v3.0 version. Generated by immunoSEQ multiplex PCR, the TCRdb table keeps only in-frame clones and is missing some. The table records around 21,000 clones, about four fifths of them present only once. The source material was unsorted PBMCs, sampled 0.1 years before starting antiretroviral therapy. The receptors were gathered from a man in his forties or fifties with HIV.

The chain uses TRBV18 and TRBJ2-5, with D tentatively TRBD1 or TRBD2 (6 bases each). Germline CDR1 and CDR2: KGHSH and LQKENI. The CDR3 length is 13 residues. The V end lost 1 base, the J end lost 4 bases, and 7 bases lay between the germline ends. DNA for the CDR3: TGTGCCAGCTCACCACAGGGGGGAGAGACCCAGTACTTC. This sequence encodes CASSPQGGETQYF.

The chain is built from TRBV4-1 and TRBJ2-6; maybe TRBD1 (5 bases). The germline V and J ends were trimmed by 0 bases and 3 bases, with 24 bases remaining between them. The CDR3 loop spans 21 amino acids. Per the germline V gene, CDR1 is MGHRA and CDR2 is YSYEKL. CDR3 sequence: CASSQDPKARESPGGANVLTF. In DNA form, the CDR3 reads TGCGCCAGCAGCCAAGACCCGAAGGCCAGGGAAAGCCCGGGTGGGGCCAACGTCCTGACTTTC.

This clone was seen only once. The chain recombines TRBV5-5 with TRBJ2-7, with TRBD2 as a possible D gene (5 bases). Trimming cost V 0 bases and J 4 bases, with 11 bases left between them. The CDR3 contains 14 residues. Germline CDR1 reads SGHKS; CDR2 reads YYEKEE (reference sequence). The CDR3, as DNA: TGTGCCAGCAGCTTGGAGCCGGGAACTTACGAGCAGTACTTC. As protein: CASSLEPGTYEQYF.

This clone was seen a single time. The rearrangement links TRBV7-9 to TRBJ2-5, with TRBD1 matching over 8 bases. The DNA end favors TRBJ2-7, so the J call may be wrong. This CDR3 has 13 amino acids. The germline V gene has CDR1 SEHNR and CDR2 FQNEAQ (reference sequence). DNA for the CDR3: TGTGCCAGCAGCCCAGACAGGGGCTACGAGCAGTACTTC. This sequence encodes CASSPDRGYEQYF.

This clone turned up a few times. This chain connects TRBV30 to TRBJ1-5, with 7 bases that match TRBD1. The CDR3 is 16 residues long. J lost 0 bases, V lost 2 bases, and 7 bases had no gene match. Germline-derived CDR1 and CDR2 are GTSNPN and SVGIG (reference sequence). The CDR3 region is CAWSRTGQYSNQPQHF. Written as DNA, the CDR3 is TGTGCCTGGAGTAGGACAGGCCAGTATAGCAATCAGCCCCAGCATTTT.

The V gene is TRBV7-2, the J gene TRBJ1-4; D uncertain. CDR1 is SGHTA and CDR2 is FQGNSA in the germline V gene. V was clipped by 5 bases and J by 8 bases, with 12 bases between them. CDR3 size: 13 residues. The CDR3 spells CASSPEAEEKLFF. CDR3 DNA sequence: TGTGCCAGCAGCCCTGAAGCGGAGGAAAAACTGTTTTTT.

This chain joins TRBV5-5 and TRBJ2-5, with 11 bases aligning to TRBD2. Germline trimming cut 3 bases from V and 5 bases from J; bases unmatched to any gene: 6. CDR1 and CDR2 from the germline V gene are SGHKS and YYEKEE (reference sequence). The CDR3 spans 15 residues. The CDR3 spells CASSSGLAGWETQYF. CDR3 nucleotide sequence: TGTGCCAGCAGCTCCGGACTAGCGGGTTGGGAGACCCAGTACTTC. The whole variable domain, filled in from reference TRBV5-5 and TRBJ2-5, reads DAGVTQSPTHLIKTRGQQVTLRCSPISGHKSVSWYQQVLGQGPQFIFQYYEKEERGRGNFPDRFSARQFPNYSSELNVNALLLGDSALYLCASSSGLAGWETQYFGPGTRLLVL.

The rearrangement links TRBV27 to TRBJ2-1, with D possibly being TRBD2 (5 bases). CDR1 is MNHEY, CDR2 SMNVEV, per germline (reference sequence). This CDR3 has 11 amino acids. Trimming cost V 3 bases and J 15 bases, with 12 bases left between them. The CDR3 loop is CASSFERRWFF. The CDR3 nucleotides read TGTGCCAGCAGTTTTGAAAGGAGGTGGTTCTTC.

As DNA, the CDR3 is TGTGCCAGCAGCTCCCCGTCTAACAGGGGGACTGAAGCTTTCTTT. It translates to CASSSPSNRGTEAFF. The chain recombines TRBV7-6 with TRBJ1-1; TRBD1 matches at 8 bases. CDR3 size: 15 residues. V was pared by 4 bases and J by 5 bases, with 9 bases of the junction left unmatched. Germline CDR1 SGHVS, CDR2 FNYEAQ.

The chain joins TRBV6-1 to TRBJ1-5; 8 nucleotides agree with TRBD1. The CDR3 covers 16 residues. CDR1 and CDR2 (germline): MNHNS, SASEGT. After removal of 0 bases from V and 4 bases from J, the junction contained 5 bases not matched to a gene. This chain's CDR3 is CASSEASRGRNQPQHF. The CDR3 bases are TGTGCCAGCAGTGAAGCGTCCAGGGGGCGAAATCAGCCCCAGCATTTT.

The chain links TRBV5-1 to TRBJ2-6; D not certain. The CDR3 is made up of 16 amino acids. Deletions cut 5 bases from V and 1 base from J, with 13 bases between. Germline V lookup: CDR1 SGHRS, CDR2 YFSETQ. For the CDR3, the DNA is TGCGCCAGCAGGGGAATCTCGGATTCTGGGGCCAACGTCCTGACTTTC. Its translation: CASRGISDSGANVLTF.

The rearrangement uses TRBV18 and TRBJ1-3; D call uncertain. Germline CDR1 is KGHSH and CDR2 is LQKENI. With 3 bases removed from V and 0 bases from J, the gap between germline ends came to 12 bases. CDR3 size: 16 residues. Here the CDR3 reads CASSPSSGSSGNTIYF. The CDR3 region has the DNA TGTGCCAGCTCACCCTCGTCAGGTTCCTCTGGAAACACCATATATTTT.

This chain uses TRBV9 with TRBJ2-7; D tentatively fits TRBD1 or TRBD2 (5 bases each). The CDR3 covers 16 residues. Germline V gene data show CDR1 as SGDLS and CDR2 as YYNGEE. The V end lost 0 bases, the J end lost 0 bases, and 13 bases lay between the germline ends. The CDR3 bases are TGTGCCAGCAGCGTAGCGATCGGGGACGGCTCCTACGAGCAGTACTTC. Translated, it gives CASSVAIGDGSYEQYF.

The V call is TRBV7-2, the J call TRBJ2-7; D not resolved. Germline lookup yields CDR1 SGHTA and CDR2 FQGNSA. The V and J ends lost 3 bases and 3 bases respectively, with 12 bases between them. This CDR3 comprises 14 residues. CDR3 DNA sequence: TGTGCCAGCAGCTTGGCGGTATTGGTCTACGAGCAGTACTTC. Translating it yields CASSLAVLVYEQYF. The complete variable domain, with remaining parts taken from reference TRBV7-2 and TRBJ2-7, reads GAGVSQSPSNKVTEKGKDVELRCDPISGHTALYWYRQSLGQGLEFLIYFQGNSAPDKSGLPSDRFSAERTGGSVSTLTIQRTQQEDSAVYLCASSLAVLVYEQYFGPGTRLTVT.

The J gene is TRBJ2-1, the V gene TRBV28; D is uncertain. The CDR3 consists of 14 residues. Trimming removed 1 base from V and 3 bases from J, with 7 bases in between. CDR1 MDHEN and CDR2 SYDVKM come from the germline V gene. The CDR3 region is CASSLLRNYNEQFF. The CDR3 region has the DNA TGTGCCAGCAGTTTATTGAGAAACTACAATGAGCAGTTCTTC.

V is TRBV7-2 and J is TRBJ2-3; a weak D match, TRBD2 (7 bases). The CDR3 runs to 16 residues. Germline-derived CDR1 and CDR2 are SGHTA and FQGNSA. V lost 5 bases to trimming and J lost 0 bases, with 15 bases between them. In nucleotides, the CDR3 is TGTGCCAGCAGCCGGGGCGGGGGCCTTAGCACAGATACGCAGTATTTT. Protein sequence: CASSRGGGLSTDTQYF.

The chain employs TRBV25-1 and TRBJ2-6; D is uncertain. The CDR3 totals 14 residues. V lost 3 bases to trimming and J lost 1 base, with 4 bases between them. Germline V gives CDR1 MGHDK, CDR2 SYGVNS. The CDR3 DNA follows: TGTGCCAGCAGTGAGGGTTCTGGGGCCAACGTCCTGACTTTC. It codes for CASSEGSGANVLTF.